Given below is one T cell receptor beta chain in context. This record belongs to a study of T cell changes during pregnancy in multiple sclerosis. Only in-frame clones appear in the TCRdb table, and some are missing; sequencing was by immunoSEQ multiplex PCR. The sample lists roughly 60,000 clones, approximately 91% occurring once. The CDR3 has 12 amino acids. With 6 bases removed from V and 5 bases from J, the gap between germline ends came to 10 bases. Germline CDR1 SGHTA, CDR2 FQGNSA. The sequences come from CD4+ T cells from peripheral blood mononuclear cells, collected in the first trimester of pregnancy. J is TRBJ2-5 and V is TRBV7-2; the D gene is possibly TRBD1 (5 bases). This clonotype originated in a female donor with multiple sclerosis, enrolled in a pregnancy study. Here the CDR3 DNA reads TGTGCCAGCAGTCCCAGGGCCGAGACCCAGTACTTC. It codes for CASSPRAETQYF.